The 30 T cell receptor beta chains below come from one sample, sequenced in a study of blood T cell repertoires in COVID-19. Measured with immunoSEQ multiplex PCR; TCRdb has only the in-frame clones, and not every one. The table has about 320,000 clones, about 87% seen once. Sequenced sample: PBMCs or T cells enriched from blood (not recorded which). The receptors come from a woman aged 18-29 years who had recovered from COVID-19.

Concerning this clone: A much larger clone lies one base from this, so it may be a read error. The chain uses TRBV7-9 and TRBJ1-5; possibly TRBD1 for D (5 bases). Trimming left V 0 bases short and J 4 bases short, with 7 bases between. Germline CDR1 SEHNR, CDR2 FQNEAQ (reference sequence). There are 14 residues in the CDR3. CDR3 protein: CASSLAGANQPQHF. DNA of the CDR3: TGTGCCAGCAGCTTAGCAGGGGCGAATCAGCCCCAGCATTTT. The full variable domain, its missing parts supplied by reference TRBV7-9 and TRBJ1-5, is DTGVSQNPRHKITKRGQNVTFRCDPISEHNRLYWYRQTLGQGPEFLTYFQNEAQLEKSRLLSDRFSAERPKGSFSTLEIQRTEQGDSAMYLCASSLAGANQPQHFGDGTRLSIL.

This clone has more than one count but fewer than ten. This chain connects TRBV28 to TRBJ1-5, with D unresolved. This CDR3 has 15 residues. Germline V gives CDR1 MDHEN, CDR2 SYDVKM. V was pared by 1 base and J by 4 bases, with 11 bases between. The CDR3 DNA sequence: TGTGCCAGCAGTTTATTCGAGGGTCGGAATCAGCCCCAGCATTTT. Protein sequence: CASSLFEGRNQPQHF.

The chain joins TRBV7-6 to TRBJ2-7, with 7 bases that match TRBD1. CDR1 SGHVS and CDR2 FNYEAQ come from the germline V gene. The CDR3 extends over 16 amino acids. Trimming took 1 base from V and 0 from J; bases not matched to a gene: 6. The CDR3 region is CASSLGPTGSSYEQYF. The CDR3 DNA reads as TGTGCCAGCAGCTTAGGGCCGACAGGGAGCTCCTACGAGCAGTACTTC.

The chain combines TRBV28 with TRBJ1-2; possibly TRBD1 for D (5 bases). The CDR3 consists of 15 residues. V shed 2 bases and J shed 3 bases, with 13 bases lying between them. The germline CDR1 and CDR2 sequences are MDHEN and SYDVKM. The CDR3 DNA reads TGTGCCAGCAGTTTACTGCAGGGAGGGGACTATGGCTACACCTTC. It yields the protein CASSLLQGGDYGYTF.

The gene calls are TRBV10-3 and TRBJ1-1; the D is unclear. Germline V gene sequence: CDR1 ENHRY, CDR2 SYGVKD. The CDR3 loop spans 17 amino acids. Trimming pared 2 bases from V and 2 bases from J, leaving 18 bases between. The CDR3 sequence is CAISEPNVGRENTEAFF. The CDR3 region has the DNA TGTGCCATCAGTGAGCCCAACGTGGGCCGGGAAAACACTGAAGCTTTCTTT.

The CDR3 protein is CASSPPRLAGVSYEQYF. The CDR3 DNA is TGTGCCAGCTCACCGCCTCGACTAGCGGGAGTCTCCTACGAGCAGTACTTC. The J gene is TRBJ2-7, the V gene TRBV18; 12 bases line up with TRBD2. Germline V CDR1 and CDR2: KGHSH, LQKENI. The CDR3 is 17 residues long. The ends lost 3 bases at V and 0 bases at J; junction bases unmatched: 6.

V and J are TRBV2 and TRBJ1-6; 7 bases agree with TRBD1. CDR3 length equals 14 residues. With 5 bases clipped from V and 7 bases from J, the junction kept 5 bases outside the gene matches. The V gene's germline CDR1 is SNHLY and CDR2 FYNNEI. Written as DNA, the CDR3 is TGTGCCAGCAGTACTCGACAGGGAAATTCACCCCTCCACTTT. Protein: CASSTRQGNSPLHF.

CDR3 in amino acids: CASSFRTGRVETQYF. DNA of the CDR3: TGTGCCAGCAGCTTTCGGACAGGGAGGGTGGAGACCCAGTACTTC. The chain recombines TRBV7-2 with TRBJ2-5, with D perhaps matching TRBD1 (8 bases). CDR1 is SGHTA, CDR2 FQGNSA, per germline. V gave up 3 bases and J gave up 5 bases, with 16 bases separating them. The CDR3 contains 15 residues.

This chain uses TRBV5-1 with TRBJ2-1; possibly TRBD2 for D (6 bases). Germline CDR1 SGHRS, CDR2 YFSETQ. V was trimmed by 1 base and J by 4 bases, leaving 12 bases between them. CDR3 length: 15 residues. The CDR3 nucleotides read TGCGCCAGCAGCTTGCTCGGCGGGACTTACAATGAGCAGTTCTTC. Its translation: CASSLLGGTYNEQFF.

This clone has just one count. The CDR3 DNA sequence: TGCGCCAGCAGTGAGGGACTAGCGGAAGAGACCCAGTACTTC. Protein: CASSEGLAEETQYF. The chain employs TRBV10-1 and TRBJ2-5; 10 positions match TRBD2. Germline V gene sequence: CDR1 WNHNN, CDR2 SYGVQD (reference sequence). With V trimmed by 2 bases and J by 3 bases, 0 bases remained unmatched. The CDR3 extends over 14 amino acids.

CDR3 DNA: TGTGCCAGCAGCGTACGGGGGGCCCTCAATGAGCAGTTCTTC. Translated: CASSVRGALNEQFF. This chain uses TRBV9 with TRBJ2-1; D perhaps matches TRBD2 (7 bases). The CDR3 has 14 amino acids. V lost 1 base, J lost 6 bases, and 11 bases lay in between. The germline CDR1 and CDR2 sequences are SGDLS and YYNGEE.

The chain combines TRBV6-2 or TRBV6-3 with TRBJ2-2; 7 bases match TRBD1. Germline values: CDR1 MNHEY, CDR2 SVGEGT. With V trimmed by 2 bases and J by 2 bases, 5 bases remained unmatched. CDR3 length: 16 amino acids. The CDR3 DNA reads TGTGCCAGCAGTTACCCCGGACAGGCAAACACCGGGGAGCTGTTTTTT. Translated: CASSYPGQANTGELFF.

The J gene is TRBJ1-2, the V gene TRBV5-4; possibly TRBD1 for D (5 bases). The CDR3 is made up of 12 amino acids. The germline gives CDR1 SGHNT, CDR2 YYREEE (reference sequence). Trimming removed 4 bases from V and 6 bases from J, with 10 bases in between. As DNA, the CDR3 is TGTGCCAGCAGCCCCCTAGGGGATGGCTACACCTTC. It is translated as CASSPLGDGYTF.

This chain links TRBV6-5 with TRBJ1-1; no firm D call. Germline V lookup: CDR1 MNHEY, CDR2 SVGAGI. This CDR3 is built from 13 residues. Trimming left V 8 bases short and J 3 bases short, with 13 bases between. Here the CDR3 DNA reads TGTGCCAGCGTTATGAGGGTGGACACTGAAGCTTTCTTT. Its translation is CASVMRVDTEAFF.

The V call is TRBV7-9, the J call TRBJ1-2; 7 bases line up with TRBD1. Germline CDR1 is SEHNR and CDR2 is FQNEAQ (reference sequence). The ends lost 5 bases at V and 1 base at J; junction bases unmatched: 7. CDR3 length: 15 amino acids. In nucleotides, the CDR3 is TGTGCCAGCAGCCTCCCGGGACAGATTAACTATGGCTACACCTTC. This encodes CASSLPGQINYGYTF.

The chain combines TRBV20-1 with TRBJ1-6; 7 positions match TRBD1. V gave up 3 bases and J gave up 10 bases; unmatched junction bases: 9. The length of the CDR3 is 14 residues. Looked up from germline, CDR1 is DFQATT and CDR2 is SNEGSKA (reference sequence). The CDR3 nucleotides read TGCAGTGCTAGTCCCCCAGGGGGTCGCTCACCCCTCCACTTT. Protein sequence: CSASPPGGRSPLHF.

The chain couples TRBV9 to TRBJ2-3; no clear D gene. The CDR3 sequence is 14 residues long. V lost 3 bases and J 5 bases, leaving 13 bases between the germline ends. The germline V gene encodes CDR1 SGDLS and CDR2 YYNGEE. The CDR3 reads CASSAISGLDTQYF. CDR3 sequence (DNA): TGTGCCAGCAGCGCCATCTCAGGTCTAGATACGCAGTATTTT.

The CDR3 loop is CASSELAGDRTDTQYF. In DNA form, the CDR3 reads TGTGCCAGCAGTGAATTGGCGGGGGATCGCACAGATACGCAGTATTTT. V gene TRBV2 combines with J gene TRBJ2-3, with 7 bases that match TRBD2. The V and J ends lost 2 bases and 1 base, in that order; junction bases with no gene match: 6. CDR1 SNHLY and CDR2 FYNNEI come from the germline V gene. The CDR3 totals 16 residues. Combining the CDR3 with reference TRBV2 and TRBJ2-3 gives the whole variable domain EPEVTQTPSHQVTQMGQEVILRCVPISNHLYFYWYRQILGQKVEFLVSFYNNEISEKSEIFDDQFSVERPDGSNFTLKIRSTKLEDSAMYFCASSELAGDRTDTQYFGPGTRLTVL.

V gene TRBV5-6 combines with J gene TRBJ1-5, with a weak D call TRBD1 (6 bases). Germline CDR1 SGHDT, CDR2 YYEEEE. V shed 2 bases and J shed 5 bases, with 14 bases lying between them. The CDR3 spans 15 residues. CDR3 coding DNA: TGTGCCAGCAGCTTATTACAGGGTGCGGATCAGCCCCAGCATTTT. Encoded protein: CASSLLQGADQPQHF.

The rearrangement joins TRBV1 to TRBJ1-1. TRBV1 is an annotated pseudogene. CDR3 size: 14 residues. The CDR3 here is CTSSQDGGGAEAFF. The CDR3 region has the DNA TGCACCAGCAGCCAAGATGGTGGAGGGGCTGAAGCTTTCTTT.

The rearrangement joins TRBV27 to TRBJ2-7; D call uncertain. Deletions cut 0 bases from V and 5 bases from J, with 11 bases between. The CDR3 has 14 amino acids. Germline CDR1 reads MNHEY; CDR2 reads SMNVEV (reference sequence). The CDR3 sequence: CASSLSAPVHEQYF. The CDR3 region has the DNA TGTGCCAGCAGTTTATCTGCCCCGGTCCACGAGCAGTACTTC.

The chain carries TRBV15 and TRBJ1-5; perhaps TRBD1 as D (6 bases). V lost 3 bases, J lost 4 bases, and 10 bases lay in between. Per the germline V gene, CDR1 is LNHNV and CDR2 is YYDKDF (reference sequence). The CDR3 covers 14 residues. The CDR3 loop is CATSSIQGNQPQHF. CDR3 coding DNA: TGTGCCACCAGCAGTATACAGGGAAATCAGCCCCAGCATTTT.

A few counts support this clone. This rearrangement joins TRBV6-2 or TRBV6-3 to TRBJ2-7; 8 bases are a match to TRBD1. Germline values: CDR1 MNHEY, CDR2 SVGEGT. This CDR3 region has 15 residues. V trimming: 6 bases; J trimming: 2 bases; junction bases outside the gene matches: 9. CDR3 nucleotide sequence: TGTGCCAGCAGCCGCGCGGGACAGGTTACCTACGAGCAGTACTTC. Translated, it gives CASSRAGQVTYEQYF.

The rearrangement joins TRBV5-1 to TRBJ1-5, with 8 bases that match TRBD1. The germline V gene has CDR1 SGHRS and CDR2 YFSETQ. CDR3 size: 17 residues. Trimming took 0 bases from V and 0 from J; bases not matched to a gene: 5. Here the CDR3 DNA reads TGCGCCAGCAGCTTGGGGGACAGGACCAATAGCAATCAGCCCCAGCATTTT. This translates into CASSLGDRTNSNQPQHF.

The rearrangement uses TRBV11-3 and TRBJ2-1; a possible D gene is TRBD2 (5 bases). V gave up 3 bases and J gave up 0 bases, with 12 bases separating them. The V gene's germline CDR1 is SGHNT and CDR2 YENEEA. The CDR3 runs to 16 residues. Here the CDR3 reads CASSLLYRDSYNEQFF. For the CDR3, the DNA is TGTGCCAGCAGCTTGCTTTACCGGGACTCCTACAATGAGCAGTTCTTC.

J is TRBJ1-2 and V is TRBV28; D is possibly TRBD1 (5 bases). This CDR3 is 14 amino acids long. The germline CDR1 and CDR2 sequences are MDHEN and SYDVKM. Trimming left V 7 bases short and J 3 bases short, with 15 bases between. The CDR3 nucleotides read TGTGCCAGCAACTTAAGGGGTTCGGACTATGGCTACACCTTC. It translates to CASNLRGSDYGYTF.

This rearrangement joins TRBV11-3 to TRBJ2-1; 12 nucleotides agree with TRBD2. V shed 5 bases, J shed 4 bases, and the junction held 9 bases outside the gene matches. CDR3 length equals 17 residues. CDR1 and CDR2 from the germline V gene are SGHNT and YENEEA. The CDR3 nucleotides are TGTGCCAGCAGCCCCTCCCGCGGACTAGCGGGATACAATGAGCAGTTCTTC. It specifies CASSPSRGLAGYNEQFF.

This chain joins TRBV3-1 (or the pseudogene TRBV3-2) and TRBJ2-5; TRBD2 agrees at 11 bases. The CDR3 spans 17 residues. V was clipped by 0 bases and J by 9 bases; unmatched bases: 12. Looked up from germline, CDR1 is LGHDT and CDR2 is YNNKEL (reference sequence). The CDR3 nucleotides read TGTGCCAGCAGCCAAGATAGGGCTAGCGGGGGGCGTAGGGCCCAGTACTTC. Translating it yields CASSQDRASGGRRAQYF.

The chain carries TRBV4-3 and TRBJ1-2; 9 positions match TRBD1. Trimming took 1 base from V and 7 from J; bases not matched to a gene: 7. CDR3 length: 15 residues. Germline CDR1 is LGHNA and CDR2 is YSLEER. DNA for the CDR3: TGCGCCAGCAGCCAAGCGGGGGACAGGGCGGGTGGCTACACCTTC. Translating gives CASSQAGDRAGGYTF.

The V gene is TRBV7-9, the J gene TRBJ2-1, with 7 bases lining up with TRBD1. The length of the CDR3 is 16 residues. V trimming: 7 bases; J trimming: 5 bases; junction bases outside the gene matches: 14. Germline-derived CDR1 and CDR2 are SEHNR and FQNEAQ (reference sequence). This CDR3 reads CASTAYDFDRDNEQFF. The CDR3 nucleotides read TGTGCCAGCACCGCCTACGATTTCGACAGGGACAATGAGCAGTTCTTC.